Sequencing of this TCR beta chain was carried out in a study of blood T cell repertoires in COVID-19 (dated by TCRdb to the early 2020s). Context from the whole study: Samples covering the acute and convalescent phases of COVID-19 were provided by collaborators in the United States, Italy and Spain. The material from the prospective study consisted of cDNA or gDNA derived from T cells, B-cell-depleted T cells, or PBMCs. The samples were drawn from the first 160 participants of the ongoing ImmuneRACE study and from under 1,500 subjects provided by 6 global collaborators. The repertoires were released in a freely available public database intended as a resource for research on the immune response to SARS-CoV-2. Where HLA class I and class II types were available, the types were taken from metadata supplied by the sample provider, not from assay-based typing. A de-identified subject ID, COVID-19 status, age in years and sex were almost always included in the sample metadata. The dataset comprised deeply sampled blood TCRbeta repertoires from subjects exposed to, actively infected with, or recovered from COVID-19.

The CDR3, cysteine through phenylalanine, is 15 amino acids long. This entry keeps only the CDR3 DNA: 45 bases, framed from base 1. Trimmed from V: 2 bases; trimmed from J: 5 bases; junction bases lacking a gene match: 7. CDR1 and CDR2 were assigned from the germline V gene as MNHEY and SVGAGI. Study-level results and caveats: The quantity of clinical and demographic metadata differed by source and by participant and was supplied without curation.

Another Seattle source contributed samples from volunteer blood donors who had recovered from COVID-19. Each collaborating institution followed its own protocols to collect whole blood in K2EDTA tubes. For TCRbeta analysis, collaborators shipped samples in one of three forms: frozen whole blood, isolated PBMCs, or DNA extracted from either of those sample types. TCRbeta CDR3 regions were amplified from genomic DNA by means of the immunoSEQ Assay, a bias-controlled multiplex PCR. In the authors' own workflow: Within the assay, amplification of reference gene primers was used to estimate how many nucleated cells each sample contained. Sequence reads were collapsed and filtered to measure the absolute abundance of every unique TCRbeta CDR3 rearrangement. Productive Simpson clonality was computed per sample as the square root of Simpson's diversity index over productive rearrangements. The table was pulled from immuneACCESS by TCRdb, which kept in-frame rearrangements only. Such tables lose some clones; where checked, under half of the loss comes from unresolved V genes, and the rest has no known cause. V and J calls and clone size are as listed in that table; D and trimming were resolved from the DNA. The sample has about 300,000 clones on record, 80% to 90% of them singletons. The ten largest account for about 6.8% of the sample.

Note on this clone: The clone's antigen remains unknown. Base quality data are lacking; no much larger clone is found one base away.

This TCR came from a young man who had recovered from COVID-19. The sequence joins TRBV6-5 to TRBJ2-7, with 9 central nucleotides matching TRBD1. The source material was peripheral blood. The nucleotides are TGTGCCAGCAGTTACCCGGGACAGGGCCTTCACGAGCAGTACTTC. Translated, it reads CASSYPGQGLHEQYF.